The rows below give T cell receptor beta chains drawn from one sample of a study of human T cells and chemical hapten exposure. MiXCR, run by TCRdb on the RACE reads, gives a single entry per CDR3 protein. The table lists tens of thousands of distinct CDR3 sequences, approximately 9% of them singletons. The specimen comprised whole blood, sampled in connection with sensitization to the hapten diphenylcyclopropenone (DPC). Receptors were obtained from a woman in her forties or fifties with alopecia areata. Some clones in this sample may be carry-over from other donors' samples. Both conserved end residues are part of each CDR3. D genes are given only for firm matches. Some rows have no size entry. The others give once, few or many, or a class for an expanded clone.

j_call v_call d_call clone_size cdr3_aa cdr3_nt
TRBJ2-7 TRBV14 TRBD1 NA CASSQNRGYEQYF TGTGCCAGCAGCCAAAACAGGGGCTACGAGCAGTACTTC
TRBJ1-3 TRBV5-1 TRBD1 many CASSEGTGAGNTIYF TGCGCCAGCAGCGAGGGGACAGGGGCTGGAAACACCATATATTTT
TRBJ1-5 TRBV6-1 NA many CASSETQNQPQHF TGTGCCAGCAGTGAAACACAGAATCAGCCCCAGCATTTT
TRBJ1-5 TRBV4-2 NA few CASSQEQGTQPQHF TGTGCCAGCAGCCAAGAGCAGGGTACGCAGCCCCAGCATTTT
TRBJ2-7 TRBV24-1 TRBD1 NA CATSLTGAEQYF TGTGCCACCAGCCTAACAGGGGCCGAGCAGTACTTC
TRBJ2-5 TRBV6-5 TRBD1 NA CASKYGTVKETQYF TGTGCCAGTAAATACGGGACAGTGAAAGAGACCCAGTACTTC
TRBJ2-7 TRBV20-1 NA few CSARDFPEQYF TGCAGTGCTAGGGACTTCCCCGAGCAGTACTTC
TRBJ1-4 TRBV4-3 TRBD1 many CASSQGTGANEKLFF TGCGCCAGCAGCCAGGGGACAGGAGCTAATGAAAAACTGTTTTTT
TRBJ1-1 TRBV6-5 NA NA CASSYGSGPQSRTEAFF TGTGCCAGCAGTTACGGCTCGGGACCCCAGAGTAGGACTGAAGCTTTCTTT
TRBJ1-5 TRBV5-6 NA few CASSLSLAQPQHF TGTGCCAGCAGCCTGAGCTTGGCTCAGCCCCAGCATTTT
TRBJ1-2 TRBV20-1 TRBD1 many CSADSGGLYYGYTF TGCAGTGCCGATTCAGGGGGCCTTTACTATGGCTACACCTTC
TRBJ2-6 TRBV20-1 NA NA CSALDSLFSGANVLTF TGCAGTGCTCTGGACAGTTTGTTCTCTGGGGCCAACGTCCTGACTTTC
TRBJ1-5 TRBV7-2 NA few CASSYREQPQHF TGTGCCAGCAGCTACAGGGAACAGCCCCAGCATTTT
TRBJ2-7 TRBV6-1 TRBD1 many CASSVGDRGYEQYF TGTGCCAGCAGTGTAGGGGACAGGGGTTACGAGCAGTACTTC
TRBJ2-7 TRBV3-1 NA few CASSQEGAEQYF TGTGCCAGCAGCCAAGAAGGGGCCGAGCAGTACTTC
TRBJ2-1 TRBV12-3/TRBV12-4 NA NA CASSPYREQFF TGTGCCAGCAGTCCGTACAGGGAGCAGTTCTTC
TRBJ2-7 TRBV30 TRBD2 NA CAWSPGLAIDEQYF TGTGCCTGGAGTCCGGGACTAGCGATCGACGAGCAGTACTTC
TRBJ1-2 TRBV27 TRBD1 many CASSRNLDRGRGGYTF TGTGCCAGCAGCCGGAATCTCGACAGGGGGCGGGGTGGCTACACCTTC
TRBJ1-2 TRBV2 TRBD1 many CASRTGTGSRGYTF TGTGCCAGCAGGACCGGGACAGGTTCTCGTGGCTACACCTTC
TRBJ1-5 TRBV19 TRBD1 many CASSPGDSSNQPQHF TGTGCCAGTAGTCCAGGGGACAGCAGCAATCAGCCCCAGCATTTT